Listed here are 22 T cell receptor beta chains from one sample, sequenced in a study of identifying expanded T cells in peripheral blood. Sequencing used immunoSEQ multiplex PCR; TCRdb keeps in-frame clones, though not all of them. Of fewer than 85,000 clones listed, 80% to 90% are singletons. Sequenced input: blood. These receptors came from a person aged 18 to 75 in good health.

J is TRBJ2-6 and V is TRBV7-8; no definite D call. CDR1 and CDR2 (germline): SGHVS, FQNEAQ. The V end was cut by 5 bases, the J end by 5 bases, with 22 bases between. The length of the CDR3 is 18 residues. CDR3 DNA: TGTGCCAGCAGCACGCTAGATTACCCACAAAGTCGGGCCAACGTCCTGACTTTC. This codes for CASSTLDYPQSRANVLTF. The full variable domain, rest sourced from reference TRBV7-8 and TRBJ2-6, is GAGVSQSPRYKVAKRGQDVALRCDPISGHVSLFWYQQALGQGPEFLTYFQNEAQLDKSGLPSDRFFAERPEGSVSTLKIQRTQQEDSAVYLCASSTLDYPQSRANVLTFGAGSRLTVL.

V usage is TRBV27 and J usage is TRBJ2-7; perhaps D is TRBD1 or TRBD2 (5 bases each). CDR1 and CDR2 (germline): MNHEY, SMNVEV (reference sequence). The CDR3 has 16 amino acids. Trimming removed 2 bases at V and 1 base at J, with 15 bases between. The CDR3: CASSLGYGTVSYEQYF. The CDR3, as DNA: TGTGCCAGCAGTTTAGGGTATGGGACCGTTTCCTACGAGCAGTACTTC.

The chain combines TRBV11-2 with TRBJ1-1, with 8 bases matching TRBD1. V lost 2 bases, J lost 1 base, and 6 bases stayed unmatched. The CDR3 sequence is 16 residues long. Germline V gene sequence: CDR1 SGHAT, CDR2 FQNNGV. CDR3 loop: CASSLLPGTGNTEAFF. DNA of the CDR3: TGTGCCAGCAGCTTACTTCCGGGGACAGGGAACACTGAAGCTTTCTTT.

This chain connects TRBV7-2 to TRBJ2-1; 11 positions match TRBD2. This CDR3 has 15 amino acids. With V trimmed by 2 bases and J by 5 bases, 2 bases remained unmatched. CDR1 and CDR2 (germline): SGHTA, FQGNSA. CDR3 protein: CASSLRLAGNNEQFF. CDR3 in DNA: TGTGCCAGCAGCTTAAGACTAGCGGGAAACAATGAGCAGTTCTTC.

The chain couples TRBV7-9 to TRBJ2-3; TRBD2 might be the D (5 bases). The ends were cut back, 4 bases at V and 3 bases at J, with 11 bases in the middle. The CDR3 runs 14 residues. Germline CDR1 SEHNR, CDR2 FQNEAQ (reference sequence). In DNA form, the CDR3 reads TGTGCCAGCAGCTCTCGGACTTTGACAGATACGCAGTATTTT. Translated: CASSSRTLTDTQYF.

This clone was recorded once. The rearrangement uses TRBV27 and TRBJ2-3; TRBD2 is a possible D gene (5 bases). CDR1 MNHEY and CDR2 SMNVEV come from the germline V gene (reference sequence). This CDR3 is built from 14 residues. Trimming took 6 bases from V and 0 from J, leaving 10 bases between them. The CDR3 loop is CASRPGISTDTQYF. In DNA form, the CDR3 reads TGTGCCAGCAGACCGGGGATAAGCACAGATACGCAGTATTTT.

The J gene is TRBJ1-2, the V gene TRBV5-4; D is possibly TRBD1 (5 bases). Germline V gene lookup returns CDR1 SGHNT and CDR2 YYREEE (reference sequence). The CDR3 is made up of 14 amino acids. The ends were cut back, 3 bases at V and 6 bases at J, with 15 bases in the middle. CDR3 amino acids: CASSSPGILDGYTF. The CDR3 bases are TGTGCCAGCAGCTCACCAGGGATTCTGGATGGCTACACCTTC.

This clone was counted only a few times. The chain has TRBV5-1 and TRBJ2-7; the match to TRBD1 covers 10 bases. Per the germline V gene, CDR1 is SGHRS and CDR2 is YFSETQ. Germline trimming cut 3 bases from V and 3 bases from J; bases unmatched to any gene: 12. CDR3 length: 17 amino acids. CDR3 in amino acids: CASSYGSGTGVNYEQYF. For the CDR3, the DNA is TGCGCCAGCAGCTATGGATCCGGGACAGGGGTAAACTACGAGCAGTACTTC.

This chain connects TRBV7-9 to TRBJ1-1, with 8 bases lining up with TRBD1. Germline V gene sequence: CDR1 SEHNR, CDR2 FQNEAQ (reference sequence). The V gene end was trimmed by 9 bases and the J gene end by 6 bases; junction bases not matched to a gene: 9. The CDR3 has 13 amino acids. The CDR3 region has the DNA TGTGCCAGTACAACAGGGACAGGCGCTGAAGCTTTCTTT. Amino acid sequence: CASTTGTGAEAFF.

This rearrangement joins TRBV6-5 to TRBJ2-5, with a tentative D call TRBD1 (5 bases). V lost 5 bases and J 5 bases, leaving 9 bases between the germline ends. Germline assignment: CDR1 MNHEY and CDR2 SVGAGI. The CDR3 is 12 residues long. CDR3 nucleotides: TGTGCCAGCAGTGGGGCCCGGGAGACCCAGTACTTC. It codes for CASSGARETQYF.

Here the CDR3 reads CASSRRVKSGGWGEQFF. The CDR3 region has the DNA TGTGCCAGCAGCCGCCGCGTGAAGAGCGGGGGGTGGGGTGAGCAGTTCTTC. The chain has TRBV7-6 and TRBJ2-1; 9 bases fit TRBD2. The V and J ends lost 5 bases and 9 bases, in that order; junction bases with no gene match: 17. Germline V gene sequence: CDR1 SGHVS, CDR2 FNYEAQ. CDR3 size: 17 residues.

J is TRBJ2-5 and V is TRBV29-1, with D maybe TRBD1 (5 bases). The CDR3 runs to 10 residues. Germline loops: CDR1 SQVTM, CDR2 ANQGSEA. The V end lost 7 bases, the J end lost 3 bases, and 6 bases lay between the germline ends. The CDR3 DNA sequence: TGCAGCGCCAGGGAAGAGACCCAGTACTTC. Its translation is CSAREETQYF.

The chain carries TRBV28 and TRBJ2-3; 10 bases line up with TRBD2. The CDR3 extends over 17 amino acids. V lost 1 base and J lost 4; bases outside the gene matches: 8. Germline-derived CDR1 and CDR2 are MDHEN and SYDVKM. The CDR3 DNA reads TGTGCCAGCAGTTTATCCGCTAGCGGGAGAAGCGCAGATACGCAGTATTTT. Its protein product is CASSLSASGRSADTQYF.

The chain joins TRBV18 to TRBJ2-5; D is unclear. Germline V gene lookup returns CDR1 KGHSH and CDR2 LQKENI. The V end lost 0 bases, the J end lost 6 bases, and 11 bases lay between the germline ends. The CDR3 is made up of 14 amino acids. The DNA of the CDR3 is TGTGCCAGCTCACCACCTACGGAAACGAAGACCCAGTACTTC. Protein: CASSPPTETKTQYF.

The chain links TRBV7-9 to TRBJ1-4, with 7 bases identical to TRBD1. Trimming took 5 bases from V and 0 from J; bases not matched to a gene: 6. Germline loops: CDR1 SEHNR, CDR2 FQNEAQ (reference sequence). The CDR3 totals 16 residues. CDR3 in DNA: TGTGCCAGCAGCGGGGACAGAACCTCAACTAATGAAAAACTGTTTTTT. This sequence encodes CASSGDRTSTNEKLFF. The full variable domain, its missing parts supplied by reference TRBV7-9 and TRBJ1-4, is DTGVSQNPRHKITKRGQNVTFRCDPISEHNRLYWYRQTLGQGPEFLTYFQNEAQLEKSRLLSDRFSAERPKGSFSTLEIQRTEQGDSAMYLCASSGDRTSTNEKLFFGSGTQLSVL.

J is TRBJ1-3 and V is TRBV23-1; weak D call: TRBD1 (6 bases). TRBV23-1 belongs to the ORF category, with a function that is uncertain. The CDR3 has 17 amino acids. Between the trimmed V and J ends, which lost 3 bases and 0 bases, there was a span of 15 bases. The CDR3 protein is CASSHPDSANSGNTIYF. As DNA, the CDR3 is TGCGCCAGCAGTCACCCGGACAGCGCGAACTCTGGAAACACCATATATTTT.

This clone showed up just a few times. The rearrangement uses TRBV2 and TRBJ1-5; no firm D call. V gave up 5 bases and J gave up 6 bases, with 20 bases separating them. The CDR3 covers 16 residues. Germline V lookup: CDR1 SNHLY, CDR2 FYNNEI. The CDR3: CASSREVGSGIQPQHF. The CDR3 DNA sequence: TGTGCCAGCAGTCGAGAGGTGGGCTCAGGAATTCAGCCCCAGCATTTT. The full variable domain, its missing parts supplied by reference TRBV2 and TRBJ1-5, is EPEVTQTPSHQVTQMGQEVILRCVPISNHLYFYWYRQILGQKVEFLVSFYNNEISEKSEIFDDQFSVERPDGSNFTLKIRSTKLEDSAMYFCASSREVGSGIQPQHFGDGTRLSIL.

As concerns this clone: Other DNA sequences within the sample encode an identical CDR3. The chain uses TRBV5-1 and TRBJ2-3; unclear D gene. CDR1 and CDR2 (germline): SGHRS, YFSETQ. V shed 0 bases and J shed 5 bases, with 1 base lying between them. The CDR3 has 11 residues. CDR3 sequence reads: CASSLGDTQYF. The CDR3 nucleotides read TGCGCCAGCAGCTTGGGAGATACGCAGTATTTT.

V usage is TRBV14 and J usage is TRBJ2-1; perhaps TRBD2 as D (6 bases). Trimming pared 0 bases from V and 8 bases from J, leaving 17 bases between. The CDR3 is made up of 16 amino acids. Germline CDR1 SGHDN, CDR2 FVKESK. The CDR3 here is CASSQDLRRGGDEQFF. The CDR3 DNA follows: TGTGCCAGCAGCCAAGATCTACGGCGGGGCGGGGATGAGCAGTTCTTC.

The CDR3 DNA reads TGTGCCAGCAGTCCAGGACAGGGGGCTCAAGATACGCAGTATTTT. It encodes CASSPGQGAQDTQYF. The chain uses TRBV2 and TRBJ2-3; TRBD1 agrees at 11 bases. The CDR3 runs 15 residues. The J segment lost 5 bases and the V segment lost 5 bases, leaving 6 bases of the junction unmatched. From germline, CDR1 is SNHLY and CDR2 FYNNEI.

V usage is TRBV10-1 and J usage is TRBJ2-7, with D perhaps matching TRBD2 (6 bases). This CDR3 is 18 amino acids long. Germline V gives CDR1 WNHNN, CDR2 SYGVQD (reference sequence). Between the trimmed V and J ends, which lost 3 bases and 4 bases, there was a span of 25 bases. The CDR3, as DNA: TGCGCCAGCAGTGATGTCGGGGGTGGCCTGCCCACAACTTACGAGCAGTACTTC. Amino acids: CASSDVGGGLPTTYEQYF.

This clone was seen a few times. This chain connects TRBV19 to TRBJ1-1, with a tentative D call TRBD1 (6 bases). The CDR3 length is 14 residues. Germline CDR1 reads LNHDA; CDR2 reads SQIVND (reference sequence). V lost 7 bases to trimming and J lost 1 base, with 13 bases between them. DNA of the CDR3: TGTGCCAGTACCACCGGACAGCCGAACACTGAAGCTTTCTTT. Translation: CASTTGQPNTEAFF.